The rows below give T cell receptor beta chains drawn from one sample of a study of PD-1 blockade in classical Hodgkin lymphoma. This table comes from immunoSEQ multiplex PCR, and its TCRdb copy is limited to in-frame clones, with some not included. This table holds tens of thousands of clones, 91% found once. The source material was peripheral blood mononuclear cells (PBMCs), sampled before the fourth cycle of nivolumab. The source is a human donor with classical Hodgkin lymphoma. CDR3s include the opening cysteine and the closing phenylalanine or tryptophan. D genes are given only for firm matches. A row's size may be missing; if present it is once, few, many or a size class.

D: NA; J: TRBJ1-5; V: TRBV6-5; size: NA; DNA: TGTGCCAGCAGTTATCGACGAGGGGATCAGCCCCAGCATTTT; CDR3: CASSYRRGDQPQHF
D: NA; J: TRBJ1-2; V: TRBV18; size: NA; DNA: TGTGCCAGCTCACCACGTAGGGACCGCTATGGCTACACCTTC; CDR3: CASSPRRDRYGYTF
D: NA; J: TRBJ2-3; V: TRBV9; size: NA; DNA: TGTGCCAGCAGCGTAGTAGCGTCGTGGGACGTCGGCGATACGCAGTATTTT; CDR3: CASSVVASWDVGDTQYF
D: NA; J: TRBJ2-7; V: TRBV7-2; size: NA; DNA: TGTGCCAGCAGCTTAGCGTCTAGCGCCGAGCAGTACTTC; CDR3: CASSLASSAEQYF
D: NA; J: TRBJ1-1; V: TRBV10-1; size: NA; DNA: TGCGCCAGCAGTGAGTCGGCGGGGAACACTGAAGCTTTCTTT; CDR3: CASSESAGNTEAFF
D: NA; J: TRBJ1-2; V: TRBV7-9; size: NA; DNA: TGTGCCAGCAGCTCGTTGGCCGTGGCGGATGGCTACACCTTC; CDR3: CASSSLAVADGYTF
D: NA; J: TRBJ1-2; V: TRBV2; size: NA; DNA: TGTGCCACCCGAGGATGGCTTAGTAGGGCAGCTAACTATGGCTACACCTTC; CDR3: CATRGWLSRAANYGYTF
D: NA; J: TRBJ1-1; V: TRBV5-4; size: NA; DNA: TGTGCCAGCAGCTTGGCTATAAGGCGTACTGAAGCTTTCTTT; CDR3: CASSLAIRRTEAFF
D: NA; J: TRBJ1-5; V: TRBV6-5; size: NA; DNA: TGTGCCAGCAGCATCACAGGTTTTTGGCAGCCCCAGCATTTT; CDR3: CASSITGFWQPQHF
D: NA; J: TRBJ2-3; V: TRBV11-3; size: few; DNA: TGTGCCAGCAGTCTTGGTATCACAGATACGCAGTATTTT; CDR3: CASSLGITDTQYF
D: NA; J: TRBJ2-7; V: TRBV29-1; size: once; DNA: TGCAGCGTTGATAGATGGGACACAAACGAGCAGTACTTC; CDR3: CSVDRWDTNEQYF
D: NA; J: TRBJ2-7; V: TRBV11-2; size: NA; DNA: TGTGCCAGCAGCCCCTGGGCTACAGTTGGCTCCTACGAGCAGTACTTC; CDR3: CASSPWATVGSYEQYF
D: TRBD2; J: TRBJ2-5; V: TRBV4-1; size: NA; DNA: TGCGCCAGCAGCCAAGGGAGTCGGCGGGGGGCCGATCAAGAGACCCAGTACTTC; CDR3: CASSQGSRRGADQETQYF
D: NA; J: TRBJ1-4; V: TRBV19; size: once; DNA: TGTGCCAGTAGTATAGAGGGGAGTGAACTGTTTTTT; CDR3: CASSIEGSELFF
D: TRBD2; J: TRBJ2-7; V: TRBV4-2; size: NA; DNA: TGTGCCAGCACCCGCGCCGCTAGCGGGGGCCCACTCCCTTTCTACGAGCAGTACTTC; CDR3: CASTRAASGGPLPFYEQYF
D: NA; J: TRBJ1-3; V: TRBV5-1; size: few; DNA: TGCGCCAGCAGCTTGGGGACGTCTGGAAACACCATATATTTT; CDR3: CASSLGTSGNTIYF
D: NA; J: TRBJ1-1; V: TRBV27; size: NA; DNA: TGTGCCAGCAGTTTTCGGGATAACACTGAAGCTTTCTTT; CDR3: CASSFRDNTEAFF
D: NA; J: TRBJ1-2; V: TRBV27; size: NA; DNA: TGTGCCACCCGCTGGGGCACCAATTATGGCTACACCTTC; CDR3: CATRWGTNYGYTF
D: NA; J: TRBJ1-2; V: TRBV2; size: NA; DNA: TGTGCCAGCACCCCCGAACAGGCGAACTATGGCTACACCTTC; CDR3: CASTPEQANYGYTF
D: NA; J: TRBJ1-6; V: TRBV10-3; size: NA; DNA: TGTGCCATCAGTGACGGGGACCCCCTCCTCTCCTATAATTCACCCCTCCACTTT; CDR3: CAISDGDPLLSYNSPLHF
D: NA; J: TRBJ1-4; V: TRBV5-5; size: NA; DNA: TGTGCCAGCAGCTTAGGCTTCCTCCAGGGTGAAAAACTGTTTTTT; CDR3: CASSLGFLQGEKLFF
D: NA; J: TRBJ1-1; V: TRBV4-1; size: NA; DNA: TGCGCCAGCAGCCAAGATAACACCTTAGACCCGCTCCCTGAAGCTTTCTTT; CDR3: CASSQDNTLDPLPEAFF
D: TRBD1; J: TRBJ2-1; V: TRBV14; size: NA; DNA: TGTGCCAGCAGCCAAAGGTACAGGGGCAATGAGCAGTTCTTC; CDR3: CASSQRYRGNEQFF
D: NA; J: TRBJ2-7; V: TRBV11-2; size: NA; DNA: TGTGCCAGCAGCCTAGTCGGGGGAGAATACGAGCAGTACTTC; CDR3: CASSLVGGEYEQYF
D: NA; J: TRBJ2-1; V: TRBV15; size: NA; DNA: TGTGCCACCAGCAGACAGGACAGTTTTTACAATGAGCAGTTCTTC; CDR3: CATSRQDSFYNEQFF
D: NA; J: TRBJ2-1; V: TRBV4-1; size: NA; DNA: TGCGCCAGCAGCCAAGGTCCCGCCGGCTCTGAGCAGTTCTTC; CDR3: CASSQGPAGSEQFF
D: NA; J: TRBJ2-1; V: TRBV7-8; size: NA; DNA: TGTGCCACTCTACTCACCACCAGGGGAAGCTCCTACAATGAGCAGTTCTTC; CDR3: CATLLTTRGSSYNEQFF
D: NA; J: TRBJ1-1; V: TRBV4-1; size: NA; DNA: TGCGCCAGCAGCCAAGAGGAGGGCCGGTATGAAGCTTTCTTT; CDR3: CASSQEEGRYEAFF
D: TRBD1; J: TRBJ2-1; V: TRBV11-2; size: NA; DNA: TGTGCCAGCAGCTTACAAGGGACAGTACGCTCCTACAATGAGCAGTTCTTC; CDR3: CASSLQGTVRSYNEQFF
D: TRBD1; J: TRBJ2-7; V: TRBV5-1; size: NA; DNA: TGCGCCAGCAGCGGCTCCCGGACAGGGACCTACGAGCAGTACTTC; CDR3: CASSGSRTGTYEQYF
D: NA; J: TRBJ1-2; V: TRBV4-1; size: NA; DNA: TGCGCCAGCAGCCAAGGGGACCGAAAGCCTCCCTATGGCTACACCTTC; CDR3: CASSQGDRKPPYGYTF
D: NA; J: TRBJ1-5; V: TRBV14; size: once; DNA: TGTGCCAGCAGCCCGGGAATAAATCAGCCCCAGCATTTT; CDR3: CASSPGINQPQHF
D: TRBD1; J: TRBJ2-7; V: TRBV6-6; size: NA; DNA: TGTGCCAGCAGCCGGACAGGGGGAGACTACGAGCAGTACTTC; CDR3: CASSRTGGDYEQYF
D: NA; J: TRBJ2-5; V: TRBV7-9; size: NA; DNA: TGTGCCAGCAGCTTAAGACAAGAGACCCAGTACTTC; CDR3: CASSLRQETQYF
D: NA; J: TRBJ1-3; V: TRBV4-2; size: NA; DNA: TGTGCCAGCAGCCATAACTCTGGAAACACCATATATTTT; CDR3: CASSHNSGNTIYF
D: NA; J: TRBJ2-1; V: TRBV12-5; size: NA; DNA: TGTGCTAGTGGTTTGGTACTAGGGTTGAGCTCCTACAATGAGCAGTTCTTC; CDR3: CASGLVLGLSSYNEQFF
D: NA; J: TRBJ2-7; V: TRBV29-1; size: NA; DNA: TGCAGCGTTGGACCGAGACAGAGCGGCTACGAGCAGTACTTC; CDR3: CSVGPRQSGYEQYF
D: NA; J: TRBJ2-1; V: TRBV9; size: NA; DNA: TGTGCCAGCAGCGGCCCTCTCAATGAGCAGTTCTTC; CDR3: CASSGPLNEQFF
D: NA; J: TRBJ2-1; V: TRBV6-6; size: NA; DNA: TGTGCCAGCAGTTCCTGGGGTCACAATGAGCAGTTCTTC; CDR3: CASSSWGHNEQFF
D: TRBD2; J: TRBJ2-7; V: TRBV4-2; size: once; DNA: TGTGCCAGCAGCCAAGGACTAGCGGACTCCTACGAGCAGTACTTC; CDR3: CASSQGLADSYEQYF
D: NA; J: TRBJ2-5; V: TRBV21-1; size: NA; DNA: TGTGCCAGCAGCAGCCTACGACAGAAATTCCAAGAGACCCAGTACTTC; CDR3: CASSSLRQKFQETQYF
D: NA; J: TRBJ1-2; V: TRBV30; size: NA; DNA: TGTGCCTGGAGACTCGTAGCTAACTATGGCTACACCTTC; CDR3: CAWRLVANYGYTF
D: NA; J: TRBJ1-6; V: TRBV27; size: NA; DNA: TGTGCCAGCAGTTTGTCGCCGGCCTCACCCCTCCACTTT; CDR3: CASSLSPASPLHF